This T cell receptor (beta chain) was sequenced during a study of T cell repertoires in cytomegalovirus infection. Study-wide context: HLA-B-restricted CMV epitopes that are well studied, plus recently identified HLA-C-restricted ones, were used by the study. Carrying CMV and the relevant HLA type showed in public TCR beta signatures.

Overall study results and limits: HLA-C-restricted CMV-specific TCR beta clonotypes prevailed in the ex vivo response. Carriers of CMV plus the relevant HLA were identified by cumulative public TCR beta family frequency.

One entry per CDR3 protein results from TCRdb running MiXCR on the reads. Counted here are about 770,000 distinct CDR3 sequences, 25% to 35% occurring once; the ten biggest clones make up around 13%. The table lists this clonotype with a few counts. What it recognizes is unknown. Trimming left V 0 bases short and J 0 bases short, with 6 bases between. The CDR3 covers 15 residues. In germline, CDR1 is MNHEY, CDR2 SVGAGI. The J gene is TRBJ2-4, the V gene TRBV6-5; no clear D gene. Sequenced here: cultured CD8+ T cells from PBMCs, sampled from culture after CMV antigen stimulation. This sequence originates from a human donor in good health (CMV status not recorded). Some clones in this sample may be carry-over from other donors' samples. CDR3: CASSYSNLAKNIQYF. The CDR3, as DNA: TGTGCCAGCAGTTACTCGAACCTAGCCAAAAACATTCAGTACTTC.